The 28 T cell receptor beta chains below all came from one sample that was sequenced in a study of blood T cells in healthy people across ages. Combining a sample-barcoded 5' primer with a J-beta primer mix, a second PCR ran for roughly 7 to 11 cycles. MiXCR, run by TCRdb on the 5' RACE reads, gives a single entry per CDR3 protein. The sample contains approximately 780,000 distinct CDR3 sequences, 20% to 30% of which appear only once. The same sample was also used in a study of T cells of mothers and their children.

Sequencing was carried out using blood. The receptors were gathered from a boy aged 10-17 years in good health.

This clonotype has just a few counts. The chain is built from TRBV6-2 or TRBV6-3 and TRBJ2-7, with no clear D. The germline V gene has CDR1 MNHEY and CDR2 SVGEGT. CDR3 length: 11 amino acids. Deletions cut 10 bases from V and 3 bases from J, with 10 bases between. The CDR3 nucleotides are TGTGCCACCACATCGAGCTACGAGCAGTACTTC. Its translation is CATTSSYEQYF.

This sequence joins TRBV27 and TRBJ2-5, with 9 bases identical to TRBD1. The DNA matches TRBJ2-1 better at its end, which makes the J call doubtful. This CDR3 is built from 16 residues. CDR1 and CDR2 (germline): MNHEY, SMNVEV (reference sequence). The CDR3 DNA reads TGTGCCAGCAGTTCCAGGACAGGGGCTTCGATTAATGAGCAGTTCTTC. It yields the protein CASSSRTGASINEQFF.

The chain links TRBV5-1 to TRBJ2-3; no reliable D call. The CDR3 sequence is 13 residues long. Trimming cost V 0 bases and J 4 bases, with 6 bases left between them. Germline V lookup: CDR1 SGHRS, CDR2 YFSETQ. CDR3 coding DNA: TGCGCCAGCAGCTTGGCATCTCCAGATACGCAGTATTTT. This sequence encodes CASSLASPDTQYF.

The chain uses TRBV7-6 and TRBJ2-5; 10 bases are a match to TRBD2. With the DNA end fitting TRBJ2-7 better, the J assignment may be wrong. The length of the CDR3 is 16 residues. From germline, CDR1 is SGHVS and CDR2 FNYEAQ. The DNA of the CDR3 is TGTGCCAGCAGCTTAGGTAGGACTAGCGGATTCTACGAGCAGTACTTC. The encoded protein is CASSLGRTSGFYEQYF.

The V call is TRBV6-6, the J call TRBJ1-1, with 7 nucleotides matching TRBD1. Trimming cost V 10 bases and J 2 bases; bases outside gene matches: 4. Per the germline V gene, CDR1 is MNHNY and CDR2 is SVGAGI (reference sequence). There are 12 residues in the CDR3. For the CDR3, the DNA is TGTGCCACCTGGGACAGCAACACTGAAGCTTTCTTT. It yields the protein CATWDSNTEAFF.

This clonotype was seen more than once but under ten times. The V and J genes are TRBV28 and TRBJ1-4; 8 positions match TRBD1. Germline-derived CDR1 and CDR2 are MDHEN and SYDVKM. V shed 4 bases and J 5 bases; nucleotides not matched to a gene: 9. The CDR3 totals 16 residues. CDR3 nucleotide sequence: TGTGCCAGCAGTTCACCGGGGACAGGACTAAATGAAAAACTGTTTTTT. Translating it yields CASSSPGTGLNEKLFF.

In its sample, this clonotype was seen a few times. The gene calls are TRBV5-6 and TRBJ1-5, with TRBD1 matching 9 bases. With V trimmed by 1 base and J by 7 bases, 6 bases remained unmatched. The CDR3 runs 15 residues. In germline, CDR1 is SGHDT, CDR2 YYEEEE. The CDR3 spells CASSLQQGARQPQHF. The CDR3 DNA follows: TGTGCCAGCAGCTTGCAACAGGGGGCACGGCAGCCCCAGCATTTT.

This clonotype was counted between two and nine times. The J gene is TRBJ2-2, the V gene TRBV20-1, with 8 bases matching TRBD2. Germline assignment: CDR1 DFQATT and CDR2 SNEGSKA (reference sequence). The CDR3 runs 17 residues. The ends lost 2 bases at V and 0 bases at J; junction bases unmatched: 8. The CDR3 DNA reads TGCAGTGCTAGAAATTACGGAGCGGGGGCGAACACCGGGGAGCTGTTTTTT. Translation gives CSARNYGAGANTGELFF.

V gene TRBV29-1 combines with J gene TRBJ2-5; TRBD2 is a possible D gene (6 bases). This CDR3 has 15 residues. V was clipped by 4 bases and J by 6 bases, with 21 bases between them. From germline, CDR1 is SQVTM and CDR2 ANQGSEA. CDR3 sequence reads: CSVGGVEGARKTQYF. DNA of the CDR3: TGCAGCGTTGGGGGGGTAGAAGGGGCTCGAAAGACCCAGTACTTC. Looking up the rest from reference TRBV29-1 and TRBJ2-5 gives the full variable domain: SAVISQKPSRDICQRGTSLTIQCQVDSQVTMMFWYRQQPGQSLTLIATANQGSEATYESGFVIDKFPISRPNLTFSTLTVSNMSPEDSSIYLCSVGGVEGARKTQYFGPGTRLLVL.

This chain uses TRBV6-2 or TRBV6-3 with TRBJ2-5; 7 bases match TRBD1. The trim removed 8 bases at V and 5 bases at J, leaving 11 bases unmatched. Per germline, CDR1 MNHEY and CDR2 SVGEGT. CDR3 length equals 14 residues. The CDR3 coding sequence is TGTGCCAGCGGAGCAGACAGGGTGGTGGAGACCCAGTACTTC. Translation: CASGADRVVETQYF.

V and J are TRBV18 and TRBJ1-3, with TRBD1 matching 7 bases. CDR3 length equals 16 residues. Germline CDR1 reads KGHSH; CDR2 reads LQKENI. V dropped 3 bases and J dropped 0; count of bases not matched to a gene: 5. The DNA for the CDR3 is TGTGCCAGCTCACCCTACAGGGGAAACTCTGGAAACACCATATATTTT. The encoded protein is CASSPYRGNSGNTIYF.

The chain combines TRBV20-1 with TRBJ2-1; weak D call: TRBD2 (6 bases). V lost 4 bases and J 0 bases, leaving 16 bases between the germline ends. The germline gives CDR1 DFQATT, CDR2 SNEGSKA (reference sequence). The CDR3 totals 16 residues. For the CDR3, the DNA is TGCAGTGCTACCCAATCTAGCGCCAGCTCCTACAATGAGCAGTTCTTC. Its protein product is CSATQSSASSYNEQFF.

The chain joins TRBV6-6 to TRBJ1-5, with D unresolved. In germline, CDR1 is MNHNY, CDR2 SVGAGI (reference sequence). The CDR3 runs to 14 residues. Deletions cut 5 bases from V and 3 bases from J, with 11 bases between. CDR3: CASSDRVANQPQHF. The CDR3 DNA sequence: TGTGCCAGCAGTGATAGGGTGGCCAATCAGCCCCAGCATTTT.

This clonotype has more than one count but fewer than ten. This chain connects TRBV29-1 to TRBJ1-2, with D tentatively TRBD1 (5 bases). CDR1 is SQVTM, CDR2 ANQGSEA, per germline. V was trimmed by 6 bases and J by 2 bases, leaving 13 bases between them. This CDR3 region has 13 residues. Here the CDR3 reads CSVGGTVNYGYTF. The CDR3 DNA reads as TGCAGCGTGGGAGGGACCGTGAACTATGGCTACACCTTC.

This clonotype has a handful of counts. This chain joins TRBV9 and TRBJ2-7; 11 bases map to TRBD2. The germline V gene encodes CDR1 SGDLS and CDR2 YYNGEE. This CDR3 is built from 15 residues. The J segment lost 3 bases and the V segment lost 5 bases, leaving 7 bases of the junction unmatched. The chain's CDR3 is CASSAGLAEIYEQYF. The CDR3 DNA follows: TGTGCCAGCAGTGCGGGACTAGCGGAGATCTACGAGCAGTACTTC.

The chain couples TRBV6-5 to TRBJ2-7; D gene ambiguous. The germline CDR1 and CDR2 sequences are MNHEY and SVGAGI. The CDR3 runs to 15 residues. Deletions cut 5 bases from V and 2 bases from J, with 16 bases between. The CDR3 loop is CASSPAMGGAYEQYF. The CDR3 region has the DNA TGTGCCAGCAGTCCGGCTATGGGCGGAGCCTACGAGCAGTACTTC.

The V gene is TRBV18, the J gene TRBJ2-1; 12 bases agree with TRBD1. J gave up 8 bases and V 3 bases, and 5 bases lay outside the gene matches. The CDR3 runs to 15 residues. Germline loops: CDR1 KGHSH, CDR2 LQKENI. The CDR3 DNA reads TGTGCCAGCTCACCGGGGGACAGGGGGCGGGATGAGCAGTTCTTC. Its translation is CASSPGDRGRDEQFF.

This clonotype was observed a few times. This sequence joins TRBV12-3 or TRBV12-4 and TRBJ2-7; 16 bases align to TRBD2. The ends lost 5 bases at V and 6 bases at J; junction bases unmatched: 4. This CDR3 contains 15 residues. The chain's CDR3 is CASSPGTSGGAEQYF. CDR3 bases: TGTGCCAGCAGTCCCGGGACTAGCGGGGGGGCCGAGCAGTACTTC.

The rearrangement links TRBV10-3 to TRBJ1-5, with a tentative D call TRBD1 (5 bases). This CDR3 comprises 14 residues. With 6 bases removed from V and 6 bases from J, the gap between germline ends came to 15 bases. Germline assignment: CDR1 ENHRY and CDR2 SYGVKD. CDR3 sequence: CAIREAGEGQPQHF. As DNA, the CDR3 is TGTGCCATCAGGGAGGCGGGGGAGGGTCAGCCCCAGCATTTT.

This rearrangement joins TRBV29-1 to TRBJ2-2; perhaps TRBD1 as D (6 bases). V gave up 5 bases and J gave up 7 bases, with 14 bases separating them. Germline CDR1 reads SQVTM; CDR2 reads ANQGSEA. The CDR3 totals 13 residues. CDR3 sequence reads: CSVRTVRNGELFF. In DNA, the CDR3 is TGCAGCGTTAGGACAGTAAGAAACGGGGAGCTGTTTTTT.

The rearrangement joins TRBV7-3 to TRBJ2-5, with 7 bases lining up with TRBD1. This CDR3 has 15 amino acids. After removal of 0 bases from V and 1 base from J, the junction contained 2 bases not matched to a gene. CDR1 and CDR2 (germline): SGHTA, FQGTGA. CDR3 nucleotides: TGTGCCAGCAGCTTAACGGGACAGAGCCAAGAGACCCAGTACTTC. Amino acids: CASSLTGQSQETQYF.

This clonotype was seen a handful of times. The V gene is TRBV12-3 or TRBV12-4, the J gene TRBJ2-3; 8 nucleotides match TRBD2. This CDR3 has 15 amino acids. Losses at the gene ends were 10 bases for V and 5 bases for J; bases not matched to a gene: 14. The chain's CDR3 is CAIHLTSGGIDTQYF. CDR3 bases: TGTGCCATCCACTTAACCAGCGGGGGAATAGATACGCAGTATTTT.

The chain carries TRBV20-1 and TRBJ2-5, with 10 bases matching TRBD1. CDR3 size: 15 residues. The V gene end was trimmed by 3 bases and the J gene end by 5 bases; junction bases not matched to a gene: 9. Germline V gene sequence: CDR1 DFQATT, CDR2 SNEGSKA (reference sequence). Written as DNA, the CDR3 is TGCAGTGCTAGCCCGGGACAGGGGTATTGGGAGACCCAGTACTTC. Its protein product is CSASPGQGYWETQYF.

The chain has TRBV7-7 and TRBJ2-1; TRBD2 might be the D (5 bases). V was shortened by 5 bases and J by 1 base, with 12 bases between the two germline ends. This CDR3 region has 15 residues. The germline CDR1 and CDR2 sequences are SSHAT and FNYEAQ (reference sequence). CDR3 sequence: CASSPGILSYNEQFF. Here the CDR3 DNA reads TGTGCCAGCAGCCCCGGGATACTTTCCTACAATGAGCAGTTCTTC. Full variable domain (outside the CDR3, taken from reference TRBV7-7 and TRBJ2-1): GAGVSQSPRYKVTKRGQDVTLRCDPISSHATLYWYQQALGQGPEFLTYFNYEAQPDKSGLPSDRFSAERPEGSISTLTIQRTEQRDSAMYRCASSPGILSYNEQFFGPGTRLTVL.

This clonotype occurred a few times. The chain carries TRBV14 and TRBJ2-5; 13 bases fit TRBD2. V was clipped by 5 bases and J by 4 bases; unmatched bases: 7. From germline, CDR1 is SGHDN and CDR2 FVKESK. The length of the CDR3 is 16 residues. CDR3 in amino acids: CASSARLAGGAETQYF. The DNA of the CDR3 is TGTGCCAGCAGCGCCAGACTAGCGGGGGGCGCAGAGACCCAGTACTTC.

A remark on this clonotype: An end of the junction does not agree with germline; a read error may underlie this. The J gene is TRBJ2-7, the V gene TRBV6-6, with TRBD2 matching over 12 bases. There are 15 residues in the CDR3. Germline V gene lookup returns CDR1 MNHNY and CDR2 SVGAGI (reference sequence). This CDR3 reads CASTVEGTSGSERYF. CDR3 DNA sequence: TGTGCCAGCACTGTGGAGGGGACTAGCGGGTCCGAGCGGTACTTC.

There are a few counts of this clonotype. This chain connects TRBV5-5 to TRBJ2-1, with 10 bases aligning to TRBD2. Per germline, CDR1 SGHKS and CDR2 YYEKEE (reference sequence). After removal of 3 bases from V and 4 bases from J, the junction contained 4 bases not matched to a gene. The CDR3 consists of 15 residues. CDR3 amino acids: CASSSLAGPYNEQFF. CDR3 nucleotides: TGTGCCAGCAGCTCACTAGCGGGACCGTACAATGAGCAGTTCTTC.

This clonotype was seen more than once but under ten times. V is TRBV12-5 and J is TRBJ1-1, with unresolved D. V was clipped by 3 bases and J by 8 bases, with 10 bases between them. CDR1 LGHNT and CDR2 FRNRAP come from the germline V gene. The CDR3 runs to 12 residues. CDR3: CASGLTTGEAFF. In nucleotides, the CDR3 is TGTGCTAGTGGTTTAACGACTGGGGAAGCTTTCTTT.